Described below is a single TCR beta chain sequence and its context. This sample also contains other DNA sequences that code for the same CDR3. This specimen comes from a study of blood T cell repertoires in COVID-19. CDR1 is LNHDA and CDR2 is SQIVND in the germline V gene (reference sequence). The length of the CDR3 is 14 residues. With 4 bases clipped from V and 4 bases from J, the junction kept 3 bases outside the gene matches. Sequencing was performed with immunoSEQ multiplex PCR; in TCRdb, only in-frame clones are kept and a portion is missing. The data show 160,000 or so clones, more than 70% seen once.

The sequencing sample was made of PBMCs or T cells enriched from blood (not recorded which). The source of this sequence is a man aged 55 to 70 who had recovered from COVID-19. The chain couples TRBV19 to TRBJ1-5; 8 positions match TRBD1. CDR3 bases: TGTGCCAGTAGTACCGACAGGGGAAATCAGCCCCAGCATTTT. Amino acid sequence: CASSTDRGNQPQHF. The entire variable domain, with the rest obtained from reference TRBV19 and TRBJ1-5, is as follows: DGGITQSPKYLFRKEGQNVTLSCEQNLNHDAMYWYRQDPGQGLRLIYYSQIVNDFQKGDIAEGYSVSREKKESFPLTVTSAQKNPTAFYLCASSTDRGNQPQHFGDGTRLSIL.